This TCR beta chain derives from a study of cytomegalovirus exposure and HLA in healthy donors. Overall study results and limits: Most observed TCR sequences were rare, whereas some public TCRs were detected in many donors. Among TCR beta chains, those listed as cytomegalovirus-associated numbered approximately 150. Reportedly, diagnosis of cytomegalovirus status by the classifier showed high specificity and sensitivity.

The assay was immunoSEQ multiplex PCR, and TCRdb's table has in-frame clones only and misses some. The repertoire holds approximately 76,000 clones, with approximately 94% as singletons. CDR1 KGHSH and CDR2 LQKENI come from the germline V gene. The CDR3 covers 16 residues. With 3 bases clipped from V and 1 base from J, the junction kept 5 bases outside the gene matches. As to this clone: No antigen is known for it.

The donors were in the roughly 120-subject validation cohort, distinct from the approximately 700-subject first cohort. The receptor was isolated from a woman aged 18-29 years in good health and CMV-seropositive. This chain uses TRBV18 with TRBJ2-3, with TRBD2 matching over 9 bases. Source material: PBMCs. Written as DNA, the CDR3 is TGTGCCAGCTCACCCGCGGGGGGGCCGGGCACAGATACGCAGTATTTT. Residues: CASSPAGGPGTDTQYF.